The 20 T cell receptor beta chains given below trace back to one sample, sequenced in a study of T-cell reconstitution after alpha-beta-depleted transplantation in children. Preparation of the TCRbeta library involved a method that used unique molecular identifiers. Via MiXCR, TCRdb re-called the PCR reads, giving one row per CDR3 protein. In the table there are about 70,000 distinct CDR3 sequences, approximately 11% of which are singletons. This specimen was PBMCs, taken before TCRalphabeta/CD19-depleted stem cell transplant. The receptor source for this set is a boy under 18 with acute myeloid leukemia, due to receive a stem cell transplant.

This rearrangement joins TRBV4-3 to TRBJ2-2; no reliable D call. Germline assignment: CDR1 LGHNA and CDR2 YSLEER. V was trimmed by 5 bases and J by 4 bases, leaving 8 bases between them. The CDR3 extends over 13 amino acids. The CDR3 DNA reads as TGCGCCAGCAGCTCGCGGATCACCGGGGAGCTGTTTTTT. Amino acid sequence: CASSSRITGELFF.

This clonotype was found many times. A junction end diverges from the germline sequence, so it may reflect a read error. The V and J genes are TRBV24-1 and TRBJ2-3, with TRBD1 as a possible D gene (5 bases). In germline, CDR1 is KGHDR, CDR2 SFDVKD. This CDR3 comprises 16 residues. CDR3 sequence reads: CATSDLRGGGTDTQYF. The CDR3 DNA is TGTGCCACCAGTGATTTGAGGGGCGGCGGCACTGATACGCAGTATTTT.

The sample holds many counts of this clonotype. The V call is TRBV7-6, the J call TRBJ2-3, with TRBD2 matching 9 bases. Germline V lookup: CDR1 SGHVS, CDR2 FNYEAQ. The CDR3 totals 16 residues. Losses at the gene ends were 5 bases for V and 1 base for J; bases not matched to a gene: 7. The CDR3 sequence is CASSLPSSGGTDTQYF. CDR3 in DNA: TGTGCCAGCAGCCTCCCTTCTAGCGGGGGCACAGATACGCAGTATTTT.

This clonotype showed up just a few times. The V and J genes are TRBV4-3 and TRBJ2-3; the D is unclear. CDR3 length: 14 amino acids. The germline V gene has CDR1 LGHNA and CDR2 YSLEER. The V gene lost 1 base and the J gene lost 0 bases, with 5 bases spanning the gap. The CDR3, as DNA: TGCGCCAGCAGCCAAGTCGACAGCACAGATACGCAGTATTTT. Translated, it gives CASSQVDSTDTQYF.

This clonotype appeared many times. CDR3 sequence: CASSFFSMNTEAFF. The CDR3 DNA sequence: TGTGCCAGCAGCTTTTTCAGCATGAACACTGAAGCTTTCTTT. The chain links TRBV7-3 to TRBJ1-1, with unresolved D. Trimming stripped 3 bases from V and 0 bases from J, with 8 bases between. Per germline, CDR1 SGHTA and CDR2 FQGTGA. The CDR3 is 14 amino acids.

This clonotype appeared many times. CDR3 in DNA: TGTGCCAGCAGTTTAGTTCTAGCGGGGGGCTCCTACAATGAGCAGTTCTTC. Translation: CASSLVLAGGSYNEQFF. The chain employs TRBV12-3 or TRBV12-4 and TRBJ2-1, with 11 bases matching TRBD2. The CDR3 is 17 residues long. J lost 0 bases, V lost 1 base, and 2 bases had no gene match.

CDR3 in DNA: TGCTGCTTCCCGACGCGGGCCCCGGGCGTGAGCACAGATACGCAGTATTTT. It codes for CCFPTRAPGVSTDTQYF. The chain links TRBV20-1 to TRBJ2-3; TRBD2 is a possible D gene (5 bases). Germline V lookup: CDR1 DFQATT, CDR2 SNEGSKA (reference sequence). The length of the CDR3 is 17 residues.

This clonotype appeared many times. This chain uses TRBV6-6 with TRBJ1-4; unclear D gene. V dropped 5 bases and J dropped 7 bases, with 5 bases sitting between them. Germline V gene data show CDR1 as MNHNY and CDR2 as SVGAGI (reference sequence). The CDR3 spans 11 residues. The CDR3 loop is CASSTSEKLFF. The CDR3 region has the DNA TGTGCCAGCAGTACTTCTGAAAAACTGTTTTTT.

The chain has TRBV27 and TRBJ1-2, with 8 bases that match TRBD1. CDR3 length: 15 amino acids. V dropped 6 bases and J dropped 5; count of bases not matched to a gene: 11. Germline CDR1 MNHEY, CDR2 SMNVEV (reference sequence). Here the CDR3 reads CASRQDDRGGYGYTF. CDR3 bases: TGTGCCAGCAGACAGGACGACAGGGGAGGATATGGCTACACCTTC.

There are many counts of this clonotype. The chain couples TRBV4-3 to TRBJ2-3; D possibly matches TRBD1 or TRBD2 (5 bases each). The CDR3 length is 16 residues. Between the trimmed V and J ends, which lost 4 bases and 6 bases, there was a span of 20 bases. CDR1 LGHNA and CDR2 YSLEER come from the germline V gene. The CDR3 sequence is CASSRGGEGSRDTQYF. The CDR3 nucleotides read TGCGCCAGCAGCCGTGGAGGCGAGGGGTCGCGGGATACGCAGTATTTT.

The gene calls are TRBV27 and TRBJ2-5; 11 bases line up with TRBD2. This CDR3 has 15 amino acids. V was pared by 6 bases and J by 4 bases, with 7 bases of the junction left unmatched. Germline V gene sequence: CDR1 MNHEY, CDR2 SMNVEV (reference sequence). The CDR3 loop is CASSFRLAGRETQYF. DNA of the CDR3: TGTGCCAGCAGCTTCCGACTAGCGGGACGAGAGACCCAGTACTTC.

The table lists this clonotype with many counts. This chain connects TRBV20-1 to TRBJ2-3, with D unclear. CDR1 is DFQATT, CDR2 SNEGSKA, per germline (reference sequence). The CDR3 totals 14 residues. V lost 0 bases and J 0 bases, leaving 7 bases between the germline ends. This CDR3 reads CSARDLSSTDTQYF. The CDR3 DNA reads TGCAGTGCTAGAGATCTGTCCAGCACAGATACGCAGTATTTT.

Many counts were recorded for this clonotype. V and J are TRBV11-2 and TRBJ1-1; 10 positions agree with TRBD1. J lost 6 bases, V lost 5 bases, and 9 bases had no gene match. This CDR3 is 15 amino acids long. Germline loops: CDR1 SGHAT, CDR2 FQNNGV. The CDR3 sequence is CASSPWDRGRAEAFF. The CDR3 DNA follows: TGTGCCAGCAGCCCCTGGGACAGGGGAAGGGCTGAAGCTTTCTTT.

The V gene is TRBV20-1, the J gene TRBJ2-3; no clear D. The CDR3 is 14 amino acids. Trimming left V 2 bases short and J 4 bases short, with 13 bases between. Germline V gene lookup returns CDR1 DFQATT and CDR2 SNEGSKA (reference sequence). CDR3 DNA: TGCAGTGCTAGATCGGGCGTTTCCCCAGATACGCAGTATTTT. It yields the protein CSARSGVSPDTQYF.

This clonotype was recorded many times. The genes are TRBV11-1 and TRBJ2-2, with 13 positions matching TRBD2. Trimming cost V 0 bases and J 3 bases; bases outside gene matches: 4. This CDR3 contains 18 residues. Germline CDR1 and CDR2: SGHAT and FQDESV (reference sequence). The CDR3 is CASSLARGLAGDTGELFF. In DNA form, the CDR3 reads TGTGCCAGCAGCTTAGCCCGAGGACTAGCGGGAGACACCGGGGAGCTGTTTTTT.

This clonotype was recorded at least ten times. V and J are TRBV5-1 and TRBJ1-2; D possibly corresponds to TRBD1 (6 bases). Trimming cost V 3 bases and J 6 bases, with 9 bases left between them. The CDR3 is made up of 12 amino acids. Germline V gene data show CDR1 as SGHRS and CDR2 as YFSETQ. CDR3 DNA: TGCGCCAGCAGCTACTCAGGGGATGGCTACACCTTC. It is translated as CASSYSGDGYTF.

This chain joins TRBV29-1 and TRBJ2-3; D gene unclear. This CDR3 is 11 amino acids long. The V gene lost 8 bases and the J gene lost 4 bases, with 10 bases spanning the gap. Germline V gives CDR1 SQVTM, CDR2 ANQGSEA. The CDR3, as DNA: TGCAGCACCACTTTTGCAGATACGCAGTATTTT. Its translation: CSTTFADTQYF.

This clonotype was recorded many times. CDR3: CSVEEGNYGYTF. The DNA for the CDR3 is TGCAGCGTTGAGGAAGGAAACTATGGCTACACCTTC. The genes are TRBV29-1 and TRBJ1-2; no clear D. The ends were cut back, 3 bases at V and 2 bases at J, with 7 bases in the middle. CDR1 SQVTM and CDR2 ANQGSEA come from the germline V gene. This CDR3 has 12 amino acids.

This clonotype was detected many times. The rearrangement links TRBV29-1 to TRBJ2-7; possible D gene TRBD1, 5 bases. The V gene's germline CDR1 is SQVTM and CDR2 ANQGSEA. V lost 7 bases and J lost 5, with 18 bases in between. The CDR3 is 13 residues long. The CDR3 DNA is TGCAGCGCACAAAGGGCAGCCAGGGACGAGCAGTACTTC. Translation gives CSAQRAARDEQYF.

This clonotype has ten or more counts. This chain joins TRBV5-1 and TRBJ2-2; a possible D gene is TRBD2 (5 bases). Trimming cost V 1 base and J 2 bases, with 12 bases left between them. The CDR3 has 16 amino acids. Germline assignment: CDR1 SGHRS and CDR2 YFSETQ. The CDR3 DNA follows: TGCGCCAGCAGCTTGATTACGGGAATTAACACCGGGGAGCTGTTTTTT. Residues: CASSLITGINTGELFF. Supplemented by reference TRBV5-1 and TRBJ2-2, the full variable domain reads KAGVTQTPRYLIKTRGQQVTLSCSPISGHRSVSWYQQTPGQGLQFLFEYFSETQRNKGNFPGRFSGRQFSNSRSEMNVSTLELGDSALYLCASSLITGINTGELFFGEGSRLTVL.